A selection of T cell receptor beta chains follows, all from one sample in a study of shared clonotypes between healthy human individuals. The method was immunoSEQ multiplex PCR; TCRdb's version includes in-frame clones alone and lacks a portion of them. The profile shows about 2 million clones, 90% to 95% of them singletons. Sequenced material: naive CD4+ T cells sorted from blood. The source is a man aged 18 to 29 in good health. Both conserved end residues are part of each CDR3. Each record gives: clone size, J gene, V gene, CDR3 length, D gene, CDR3 protein, CDR3 DNA. The D gene is left open where the match is weak. A row's size may be missing; if present it is once, few, many or a size class.

clone_size: -
j_call: TRBJ2-5
v_call: TRBV5-8
cdr3_length: 17
d_call: TRBD2
cdr3_aa: CASSRGLAGGKQETQYF
cdr3_nt: TGTGCCAGCAGCAGAGGACTAGCGGGAGGAAAACAAGAGACCCAGTACTTC

clone_size: once
j_call: TRBJ2-5
v_call: TRBV13
cdr3_length: 17
d_call: TRBD2
cdr3_aa: CASSLGPASGRGETQYF
cdr3_nt: TGTGCCAGCAGCTTGGGGCCGGCTAGCGGGAGAGGAGAGACCCAGTACTTC

clone_size: -
j_call: TRBJ2-7
v_call: TRBV27
cdr3_length: 17
d_call: TRBD2
cdr3_aa: CASSLSALAGGHYEQYF
cdr3_nt: TGTGCCAGCAGTTTATCGGCCCTAGCGGGAGGCCACTACGAGCAGTACTTC

clone_size: -
j_call: TRBJ2-5
v_call: TRBV4-2
cdr3_length: 13
d_call: -
cdr3_aa: CASSLDFQETQYF
cdr3_nt: TGTGCCAGCAGCCTGGACTTCCAAGAGACCCAGTACTTC

clone_size: -
j_call: TRBJ1-2
v_call: TRBV5-6
cdr3_length: 12
d_call: -
cdr3_aa: CASTWGGRGYTF
cdr3_nt: TGTGCCAGCACCTGGGGGGGGCGAGGCTACACCTTC

clone_size: -
j_call: TRBJ1-3
v_call: TRBV9
cdr3_length: 12
d_call: -
cdr3_aa: CASSVGGNTIYF
cdr3_nt: TGTGCCAGCAGCGTAGGGGGAAACACCATATATTTT

clone_size: -
j_call: TRBJ1-2
v_call: TRBV28
cdr3_length: 16
d_call: TRBD1
cdr3_aa: CASSPLSGQGRYGYTF
cdr3_nt: TGTGCCAGCAGTCCCCTTTCGGGACAGGGAAGGTATGGCTACACCTTC

clone_size: -
j_call: TRBJ2-3
v_call: TRBV5-1
cdr3_length: 17
d_call: TRBD2
cdr3_aa: CASSLGTSGVSTDTQYF
cdr3_nt: TGCGCCAGCAGCTTGGGTACTAGCGGGGTTAGCACAGATACGCAGTATTTT

clone_size: -
j_call: TRBJ2-1
v_call: TRBV6-6
cdr3_length: 11
d_call: -
cdr3_aa: CASSTRNEQFF
cdr3_nt: TGTGCCAGCAGTACGAGGAATGAGCAGTTCTTC

clone_size: -
j_call: TRBJ2-3
v_call: TRBV30
cdr3_length: 14
d_call: -
cdr3_aa: CAWSGGQRTDTQYF
cdr3_nt: TGTGCCTGGAGTGGGGGACAAAGAACAGATACGCAGTATTTT

clone_size: -
j_call: TRBJ2-5
v_call: TRBV11-2
cdr3_length: 13
d_call: -
cdr3_aa: CASGDGQIPLQYF
cdr3_nt: TGTGCCAGCGGGGACGGACAAATTCCCCTCCAGTACTTC

clone_size: -
j_call: TRBJ2-1
v_call: TRBV14
cdr3_length: 13
d_call: -
cdr3_aa: CASSQGIVNEQFF
cdr3_nt: TGTGCCAGCAGTCAGGGGATTGTGAATGAGCAGTTCTTC

clone_size: -
j_call: TRBJ2-1
v_call: TRBV9
cdr3_length: 13
d_call: TRBD2
cdr3_aa: CASSAGLAGEQFF
cdr3_nt: TGTGCCAGCAGCGCAGGGCTAGCGGGTGAGCAGTTCTTC

clone_size: -
j_call: TRBJ2-7
v_call: TRBV29-1
cdr3_length: 11
d_call: -
cdr3_aa: CSVVEYYEQYF
cdr3_nt: TGCAGCGTTGTAGAGTATTACGAGCAGTACTTC

clone_size: -
j_call: TRBJ2-2
v_call: TRBV7-2
cdr3_length: 15
d_call: TRBD2
cdr3_aa: CASRYPGLNTGELFF
cdr3_nt: TGTGCCAGCAGGTATCCGGGACTAAACACCGGGGAGCTGTTTTTT

clone_size: -
j_call: TRBJ1-1
v_call: TRBV20-1
cdr3_length: 11
d_call: -
cdr3_aa: CSAMTPAEAFF
cdr3_nt: TGCAGTGCCATGACACCTGCTGAAGCTTTCTTT

clone_size: -
j_call: TRBJ1-1
v_call: TRBV2
cdr3_length: 13
d_call: TRBD1
cdr3_aa: CASGRGLGTEAFF
cdr3_nt: TGTGCCAGCGGCAGGGGGCTGGGCACTGAAGCTTTCTTT

clone_size: once
j_call: TRBJ2-6
v_call: TRBV6-5
cdr3_length: 15
d_call: -
cdr3_aa: CASRPTASGANVLTF
cdr3_nt: TGTGCCAGCAGACCGACAGCCTCTGGGGCCAACGTCCTGACTTTC

clone_size: -
j_call: TRBJ1-1
v_call: TRBV6-5
cdr3_length: 13
d_call: -
cdr3_aa: CATRDRRNTEAFF
cdr3_nt: TGTGCCACCCGAGACCGGAGAAACACTGAAGCTTTCTTT

clone_size: -
j_call: TRBJ2-7
v_call: TRBV7-2
cdr3_length: 14
d_call: -
cdr3_aa: CACSLRRTVDEQYF
cdr3_nt: TGTGCCTGCAGCTTACGACGGACGGTGGACGAGCAGTACTTC

clone_size: many
j_call: TRBJ1-4
v_call: TRBV10-3
cdr3_length: 15
d_call: TRBD1
cdr3_aa: CAISFDRAANEKLFF
cdr3_nt: TGTGCCATCAGCTTCGACAGGGCAGCTAATGAAAAACTGTTTTTT

clone_size: -
j_call: TRBJ1-5
v_call: TRBV28
cdr3_length: 14
d_call: -
cdr3_aa: CASRRVYSNQPQHF
cdr3_nt: TGTGCCAGCAGGCGAGTCTATAGCAATCAGCCCCAGCATTTT

clone_size: once
j_call: TRBJ2-3
v_call: TRBV5-1
cdr3_length: 16
d_call: -
cdr3_aa: CASSLVGTGRTDTQYF
cdr3_nt: TGCGCCAGCAGCTTGGTTGGGACTGGACGCACAGATACGCAGTATTTT

clone_size: -
j_call: TRBJ1-1
v_call: TRBV19
cdr3_length: 15
d_call: -
cdr3_aa: CASSAPGRENTEAFF
cdr3_nt: TGTGCCAGTAGTGCCCCGGGGCGAGAAAACACTGAAGCTTTCTTT

clone_size: -
j_call: TRBJ1-1
v_call: TRBV5-1
cdr3_length: 15
d_call: -
cdr3_aa: CASTTTANSNTEAFF
cdr3_nt: TGCGCCAGCACCACGACGGCTAATTCGAACACTGAAGCTTTCTTT